What follows are 25 T cell receptor beta chains derived from one specimen sequenced in a study of T cells in Graves' hyperthyroidism and ophthalmopathy (dated by TCRdb to about 2019). Library prep was done by multiplex PCR. The reads were generated on an Illumina HiSeq 2000. The TCR beta CDR3 regions were amplified from RNA transcripts. A first-round RT-PCR of the TCR CDR3 used the HTBI primer set with the Qiagen OneStep RT-PCR kit. The raw public data were reprocessed by TCRdb itself: fastp quality trimming at Q25, MiXCR clonotype calling, in-frame beta chains only. Duplicate CDR3 protein sequences are folded into a single record with the most common DNA and genes. In all, the sample holds about 500,000 distinct CDR3 sequences, and 15% to 20% of those were seen once. Approximately 30% of the sample is held by the ten biggest clonotypes. Sequenced input: blood. Receptor source: a young woman with Graves' ophthalmopathy.

At least ten counts were recorded for this clonotype. The V gene is TRBV5-1, the J gene TRBJ1-1; D call uncertain. Germline values: CDR1 SGHRS, CDR2 YFSETQ. This CDR3 is built from 15 residues. V was shortened by 0 bases and J by 4 bases, with 13 bases between the two germline ends. For the CDR3, the DNA is TGCGCCAGCAGCTTGGTCCCTGGGCGGCTCACTGAAGCTTTCTTT. It is translated as CASSLVPGRLTEAFF.

The table lists this clonotype with many counts. This chain joins TRBV12-3 or TRBV12-4 and TRBJ1-5, with D uncertain. V was clipped by 6 bases and J by 5 bases, with 11 bases between them. CDR3 length: 13 residues. Written as DNA, the CDR3 is TGTGCCAGCAGGAAAGGCGGCGATCAGCCCCAGCATTTT. This translates into CASRKGGDQPQHF.

This chain joins TRBV19 and TRBJ1-2; 9 positions match TRBD1. This CDR3 is built from 14 residues. Trimming at V came to 3 bases and at J to 3 bases, leaving 2 bases not matched to a gene. The germline V gene encodes CDR1 LNHDA and CDR2 SQIVND (reference sequence). The CDR3: CASSMDRGHYGYTF. CDR3 nucleotide sequence: TGTGCCAGTAGTATGGACAGGGGTCACTATGGCTACACCTTC.

This clonotype was counted ten times or more. This chain joins TRBV27 and TRBJ2-3, with D possibly TRBD2 on 5 matching bases. V was clipped by 9 bases and J by 0 bases, with 13 bases between them. Germline V gene sequence: CDR1 MNHEY, CDR2 SMNVEV (reference sequence). The CDR3 spans 14 residues. Here the CDR3 reads CASASWTSTDTQYF. The CDR3 coding sequence is TGTGCCAGTGCCTCTTGGACTAGCACAGATACGCAGTATTTT.

This clonotype was detected only a few times. This sequence joins TRBV5-1 and TRBJ2-1; TRBD1 agrees at 7 bases. The CDR3 has 14 residues. Germline V gene lookup returns CDR1 SGHRS and CDR2 YFSETQ. After removal of 4 bases from V and 8 bases from J, the junction contained 9 bases not matched to a gene. CDR3 sequence (DNA): TGCGCCAGCAGCAAAGGGGGCAGTCAGGATGAGCAGTTCTTC. Translation: CASSKGGSQDEQFF. Full variable domain (rest looked up from reference TRBV5-1 and TRBJ2-1): KAGVTQTPRYLIKTRGQQVTLSCSPISGHRSVSWYQQTPGQGLQFLFEYFSETQRNKGNFPGRFSGRQFSNSRSEMNVSTLELGDSALYLCASSKGGSQDEQFFGPGTRLTVL.

The sample holds a few counts of this clonotype. In this CDR3 the conserved last residue, phenylalanine or tryptophan, is missing, so a read error is likely. The rearrangement links TRBV15 to TRBJ1-1, with D possibly being TRBD1 (6 bases). The germline V gene encodes CDR1 LNHNV and CDR2 YYDKDF (reference sequence). CDR3 length: 16 amino acids. V lost 1 base, J lost 6 bases, and 18 bases lay in between. CDR3 DNA sequence: TGTGCCACCAGCAGAGGTAAAAACCCAGGGGCCGCTGAAGCTTTCCTT. It encodes CATSRGKNPGAAEAFL.

This clonotype was recorded many times. The chain carries TRBV7-8 and TRBJ1-1; 7 nucleotides agree with TRBD1. Germline assignment: CDR1 SGHVS and CDR2 FQNEAQ. This CDR3 has 12 amino acids. Trimming took 5 bases from V and 9 from J; bases not matched to a gene: 6. The CDR3 region is CASSPDRLKAFF. In DNA, the CDR3 is TGTGCCAGCAGCCCGGACAGGTTGAAAGCTTTCTTT.

The chain carries TRBV25-1 and TRBJ1-6; D not certain. The germline V and J ends were trimmed by 4 bases and 7 bases, with 17 bases remaining between them. Germline V CDR1 and CDR2: MGHDK, SYGVNS. This CDR3 region has 16 residues. CDR3 in DNA: TGTGCCAGCAGTGTCAGTGGAGTACCGAGGAATTCACCCCTCCACTTT. Translation: CASSVSGVPRNSPLHF.

This clonotype has a count of ten or more. This chain uses TRBV28 with TRBJ2-5; TRBD1 matches at 8 bases. Trimming at V came to 4 bases and at J to 1 base, leaving 2 bases not matched to a gene. CDR3 size: 14 residues. In germline, CDR1 is MDHEN, CDR2 SYDVKM. Written as DNA, the CDR3 is TGTGCCAGCAGTTCGGGACAGGTCCAAGAGACCCAGTACTTC. Protein: CASSSGQVQETQYF.

This clonotype has just a few counts. V is TRBV7-8 and J is TRBJ1-5, with TRBD1 matching over 7 bases. The CDR3 has 16 residues. Germline CDR1 and CDR2: SGHVS and FQNEAQ. V shed 3 bases, J shed 0 bases, and the junction held 5 bases outside the gene matches. This CDR3 reads CASSFRGQYSNQPQHF. In DNA, the CDR3 is TGTGCCAGCAGCTTTAGGGGGCAATATAGCAATCAGCCCCAGCATTTT.

J is TRBJ2-7 and V is TRBV4-2; no definite D call. Germline CDR1 is LGHNA and CDR2 is YNFKEQ. The CDR3 is 13 amino acids. V was trimmed by 0 bases and J by 9 bases, leaving 12 bases between them. This chain's CDR3 is CASSQDQANRQYF. CDR3 coding DNA: TGTGCCAGCAGCCAAGATCAGGCGAATAGGCAGTACTTC.

The CDR3 bases are TGCAGCGCGCCTACGGTTTCAGATACGCAGTATTTT. Translating it yields CSAPTVSDTQYF. The rearrangement joins TRBV29-1 to TRBJ2-3; D not resolved. The CDR3 has 12 residues. V lost 7 bases, J lost 4 bases, and 12 bases lay in between. Germline values: CDR1 SQVTM, CDR2 ANQGSEA.

The sample holds many counts of this clonotype. For the CDR3, the DNA is TGTGCCAGCAGCCCAAGACTAGCGGGAAGCTCCTACGAGCAGTACTTC. As protein: CASSPRLAGSSYEQYF. V gene TRBV9 combines with J gene TRBJ2-7; 11 nucleotides align to TRBD2. Per germline, CDR1 SGDLS and CDR2 YYNGEE. The CDR3 totals 16 residues. The V segment lost 4 bases and the J segment 0 bases; nucleotides outside the gene matches: 6.

In its sample, this clonotype was seen many times. The chain couples TRBV3-1 to TRBJ2-7; D possibly matches TRBD1 or TRBD2 (5 bases each). V lost 2 bases to trimming and J lost 2 bases, with 19 bases between them. The CDR3 covers 17 residues. Germline-derived CDR1 and CDR2 are LGHDT and YNNKEL (reference sequence). This chain's CDR3 is CASSQPVWGTGPYEQYF. CDR3 DNA: TGTGCCAGCAGCCAACCAGTGTGGGGGACGGGACCCTACGAGCAGTACTTC.

This sequence joins TRBV4-1 and TRBJ2-7; 7 bases are shared with TRBD2. Germline V gives CDR1 MGHRA, CDR2 YSYEKL. Trimming removed 0 bases from V and 3 bases from J; junction bases left unmatched: 11. The CDR3 covers 17 residues. DNA of the CDR3: TGCGCCAGCAGCCAAGATGGCGGGAGAAGAGTGTACTACGAGCAGTACTTC. This encodes CASSQDGGRRVYYEQYF.

Points on this clonotype: A much larger clonotype is one base distant, so this may be a read error. This chain uses TRBV7-9 with TRBJ1-4; 9 nucleotides agree with TRBD1. Trimming removed 4 bases from V and 4 bases from J; junction bases left unmatched: 1. The CDR3 totals 14 residues. Germline V lookup: CDR1 SEHNR, CDR2 FQNEAQ (reference sequence). The CDR3 sequence: CASSSTGGNEKLFF. As DNA, the CDR3 is TGTGCCAGCAGCTCGACAGGGGGTAATGAAAAACTGTTTTTT.

This clonotype appeared many times. This chain connects TRBV20-1 to TRBJ2-3, with D hard to call. Germline CDR1 is DFQATT and CDR2 is SNEGSKA (reference sequence). The CDR3 consists of 12 residues. The ends were cut back, 3 bases at V and 1 base at J, with 5 bases in the middle. CDR3 loop: CSARVRTDTQYF. CDR3 coding DNA: TGCAGTGCTAGGGTTCGCACAGATACGCAGTATTTT.

This clonotype was observed at least ten times. The rearrangement uses TRBV20-1 and TRBJ1-1; no definite D call. Trimming removed 3 bases at V and 1 base at J, with 3 bases between. The germline V gene has CDR1 DFQATT and CDR2 SNEGSKA (reference sequence). The CDR3 loop spans 11 amino acids. CDR3 loop: CSARENTEAFF. DNA of the CDR3: TGCAGTGCTAGGGAGAACACTGAAGCTTTCTTT.

This clonotype was seen more than once but under ten times. The chain employs TRBV5-1 and TRBJ2-6; a possible D gene is TRBD2 (5 bases). Trimming shortened V by 2 bases and J by 4 bases, and 13 bases separated the two germline ends. This CDR3 has 16 amino acids. The germline gives CDR1 SGHRS, CDR2 YFSETQ. CDR3 residues: CASSFRETPGANVLTF. The CDR3 nucleotides read TGCGCCAGCAGCTTTAGGGAGACCCCCGGGGCCAACGTCCTGACTTTC. Variable domain in full (rest from reference TRBV5-1 and TRBJ2-6): KAGVTQTPRYLIKTRGQQVTLSCSPISGHRSVSWYQQTPGQGLQFLFEYFSETQRNKGNFPGRFSGRQFSNSRSEMNVSTLELGDSALYLCASSFRETPGANVLTFGAGSRLTVL.

This clonotype has just a few counts. The chain links TRBV28 to TRBJ1-4; D gene uncertain. Trimming left V 4 bases short and J 0 bases short, with 12 bases between. The CDR3 loop spans 16 amino acids. Per the germline V gene, CDR1 is MDHEN and CDR2 is SYDVKM. The CDR3 loop is CASSSADGATNEKLFF. DNA for the CDR3: TGTGCCAGCAGTTCCGCGGACGGAGCAACTAATGAAAAACTGTTTTTT.

This chain links TRBV10-1 with TRBJ1-2, with D hard to call. Trimming removed 0 bases at V and 8 bases at J, with 10 bases between. This CDR3 has 13 amino acids. CDR1 and CDR2 (germline): WNHNN, SYGVQD (reference sequence). In DNA form, the CDR3 reads TGCGCCAGCAGTGAGTCAGCGGGGATCGGCTACACCTTC. Translation gives CASSESAGIGYTF.

V is TRBV4-3 and J is TRBJ2-7; 9 bases fit TRBD1. Per germline, CDR1 LGHNA and CDR2 YSLEER. Trimming at V came to 0 bases and at J to 4 bases, leaving 4 bases not matched to a gene. The CDR3 spans 15 residues. DNA of the CDR3: TGCGCCAGCAGCCAAGAGTCCGGGACAGGGTACGAGCAGTACTTC. Translation gives CASSQESGTGYEQYF.

Regarding this clonotype: This may stem from a read error, because a much larger clone lies one nucleotide away. The V gene is TRBV24-1, the J gene TRBJ2-3; 9 nucleotides match TRBD2. The CDR3 spans 16 residues. Germline CDR1 reads KGHDR; CDR2 reads SFDVKD. The junction had 9 bases not matched to a gene; V was cut back by 3 bases and J by 6 bases. The chain's CDR3 is CATSDLVAGESDTQYF. The CDR3 bases are TGTGCCACCAGTGATCTCGTAGCGGGAGAGAGCGATACGCAGTATTTT.

The rearrangement links TRBV6-2 or TRBV6-3 to TRBJ2-1, with 8 bases fitting TRBD2. Germline V CDR1 and CDR2: MNHEY, SVGEGT. The V segment lost 2 bases and the J segment 0 bases; nucleotides outside the gene matches: 6. This CDR3 region has 17 residues. CDR3 in DNA: TGTGCCAGCAGTTACAACGTCGGGAGGGCCTCCTACAATGAGCAGTTCTTC. This translates into CASSYNVGRASYNEQFF.

The genes are TRBV12-3 or TRBV12-4 and TRBJ2-7, with D possibly being TRBD2 (6 bases). The CDR3 has 13 amino acids. The V and J ends lost 6 bases and 3 bases respectively, with 12 bases between them. This CDR3 reads CASRPGLLYEQYF. The CDR3 DNA sequence: TGTGCCAGCAGGCCGGGACTCCTCTACGAGCAGTACTTC.